This TCR beta chain was retrieved from a study of CXCR3-negative and CXCR3-positive naive CD8 T cells. Overall study findings and caveats: When CXCR3-positive naive cells were set against CXCR3-negative naive cells, the former had more hydrophobic TRB CDR3s. Researchers reported similar TRBV-TRBJ usage in naive CXCR3-negative and CXCR3-positive cells, though memory differed.

Carrying UMI labels, the TRB cDNA libraries were prepared through 5' RACE. Reanalyzing the 5' RACE reads, TCRdb keeps one entry per CDR3 protein, without DNA. The table for this sample gives more than 50,000 distinct CDR3 sequences. All CD8+ T cell subsets were sorted in triplicate at fewer than 350,000 cells each. In regard to this clonotype: Its antigen is unknown.

Sequencing input: naive CXCR3- CD8+ T cells from blood. Noted subset: CD45RO-CCR7+CD27+CD95- naive CD8+ T cells lacking CXCR3 (TNR3-). The sequence was obtained from a human donor in good health. Some clones in this sample may be carry-over from other donors' samples.

CDR3 protein: CASSLDFSYNEQFF. The V call is TRBV5-1, the J call TRBJ2-1. CDR1 and CDR2 from the germline V gene are SGHRS and YFSETQ. The CDR3 extends over 14 amino acids.